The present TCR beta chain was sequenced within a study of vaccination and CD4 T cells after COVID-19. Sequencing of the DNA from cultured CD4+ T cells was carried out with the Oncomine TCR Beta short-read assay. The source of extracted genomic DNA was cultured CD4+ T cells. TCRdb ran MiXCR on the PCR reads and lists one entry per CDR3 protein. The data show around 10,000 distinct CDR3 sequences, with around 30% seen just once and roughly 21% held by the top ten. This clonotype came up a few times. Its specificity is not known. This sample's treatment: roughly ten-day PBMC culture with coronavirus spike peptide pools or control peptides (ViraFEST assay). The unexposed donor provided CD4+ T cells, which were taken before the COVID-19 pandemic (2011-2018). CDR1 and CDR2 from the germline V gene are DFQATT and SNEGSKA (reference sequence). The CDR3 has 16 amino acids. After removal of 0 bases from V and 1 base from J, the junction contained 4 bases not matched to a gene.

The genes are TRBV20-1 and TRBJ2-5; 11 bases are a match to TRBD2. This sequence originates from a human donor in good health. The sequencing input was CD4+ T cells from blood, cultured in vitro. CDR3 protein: CSARDHGTSGQETQYF. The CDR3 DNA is TGCAGTGCTAGAGATCACGGGACTAGCGGCCAAGAGACCCAGTACTTC.